The 3 T cell receptor beta chains listed next were all sequenced from one sample in a study of regulatory T cells in long-lasting Graves disease. Arm-PCR of CDR3 regions and iRepertoire HTBI primers were used to build TCR beta libraries. In TCRdb, the multiplex PCR reads were re-called with MiXCR into one record per CDR3 protein. The sample records some 500,000 distinct CDR3 sequences, roughly 14% being singletons. Specified time point: newly diagnosed GD, antithyroid drugs for less than 3 months. RNA isolated from PBMCs was used to make the TCR library. These data are also associated with another study on T cells in Graves' hyperthyroidism and ophthalmopathy.

The specimen comprised peripheral blood mononuclear cells (PBMCs), sampled at new diagnosis, from a patient treated with antithyroid drugs. Receptors originate from a man aged 30 to 45 with Graves disease.

This clonotype was recorded at least ten times. The chain carries TRBV28 and TRBJ1-5; no firm D call. Germline values: CDR1 MDHEN, CDR2 SYDVKM. CDR3 length equals 13 residues. Trimming left V 7 bases short and J 4 bases short, with 11 bases between. CDR3 sequence reads: CASKEGYNQPQHF. In nucleotides, the CDR3 is TGTGCCAGCAAAGAAGGGTATAATCAGCCCCAGCATTTT.

This clonotype occurred many times. The rearrangement uses TRBV27 and TRBJ2-7, with 8 bases identical to TRBD1. Germline lookup yields CDR1 MNHEY and CDR2 SMNVEV (reference sequence). There are 15 residues in the CDR3. The V segment lost 7 bases and the J segment 2 bases; nucleotides outside the gene matches: 10. CDR3 in amino acids: CASKPEGQGPYEQYF. The CDR3 DNA reads TGTGCCAGCAAGCCAGAAGGACAGGGCCCCTACGAGCAGTACTTC.

This clonotype was detected many times. CDR3 protein: CSAPPPYSNQPQHF. In DNA form, the CDR3 reads TGCAGTGCTCCTCCTCCGTATAGCAATCAGCCCCAGCATTTT. The chain recombines TRBV20-1 with TRBJ1-5; D is unresolved. The V end lost 5 bases, the J end lost 0 bases, and 11 bases lay between the germline ends. The V gene's germline CDR1 is DFQATT and CDR2 SNEGSKA (reference sequence). There are 14 residues in the CDR3.